This T cell receptor beta chain is drawn from a study of blood T cell repertoires in COVID-19 (TCRdb year 2020). In terms of the full investigation: Collaborator samples came from the United States, Italy and Spain and covered acute and convalescent phases of COVID-19. The prospective study material was composed of cDNA or gDNA derived from T cells, B-cell-depleted T cells, or PBMCs. The dataset comprised deeply sampled blood TCRbeta repertoires from subjects exposed to, actively infected with, or recovered from COVID-19. The repertoires were released in a freely available public database intended as a resource for research on the immune response to SARS-CoV-2. Samples came from the ongoing ImmuneRACE study (first 160 participants) plus 1,254 subjects from 6 global collaborators. Sample metadata almost always included a de-identified subject ID, COVID-19 status, age in years and sex. Where available, HLA class I and class II types were taken from metadata supplied by the sample provider and were not determined by assay-based typing.

The immunoSEQ Assay, a bias-controlled multiplex PCR, was used to amplify TCRbeta CDR3 regions from genomic DNA. From the authors' description of their analysis: Nucleated cell counts per sample were estimated from amplification of reference gene primers within the assay. To quantify the absolute abundance of each unique TCRbeta CDR3 rearrangement, sequence reads were collapsed and filtered. For each sample, productive Simpson clonality was calculated as the square root of Simpson's diversity index over productive rearrangements. Drawn from immuneACCESS, this table holds only the in-frame rearrangements with V and J called that TCRdb kept. Clones are partly lost; checked studies trace under half to an unresolved V gene and leave the rest unexplained. The V and J calls and clone size are taken from that table; D and trimming were inferred from the DNA. This sample comprises roughly 380,000 clones, roughly 86% of them detected only once. The ten largest clones represent 1% to 1.5% of the sample.

The V end loses 3 bases and the J end loses 2 bases, and a stretch of 11 bases separates them. In the germline V gene (reference sequence), CDR1 corresponds to LNHNV and CDR2 to YYDKDF. Measured from the cysteine to the phenylalanine, the CDR3 is 14 residues long. The kept DNA is CDR3 alone, 42 bases in frame from the first base. On this clone itself: Its antigen specificity is not known. Base qualities were left out, and no much larger clone turns up one base away.

Overall results and qualifications from the work: The amount of clinical and demographic metadata varied by source and participant and was provided uncurated.

Participants in the prospective study were aged about 18 to 100 years, lived in some 24 United States geographic areas, and enrolled through a virtual design. In the prospective study, cohorts were assigned on the basis of participant-reported clinical history obtained from a screening survey and a study questionnaire. Recovered participants in ImmuneRACE Cohort 3 were defined by two consecutive negative NP/OP PCR tests, clearance by a healthcare professional, or resolution of symptoms. In the prospective study, mobile phlebotomists collected whole blood, serum and a nasopharyngeal or oropharyngeal swab from each participant. Additional blood draws and questionnaires over an approximately 2-month period could optionally be provided by prospective study participants. Before DNA extraction, blood samples from the prospective study were shipped at room temperature or frozen.

This TCR derives from a young man who had recovered from COVID-19. In this chain, TRBV15 is recombined with TRBJ2-7; TRBD1 is a possible D gene, resting on 6 matching bases. Sequencing used PBMCs or T cells enriched from blood (not recorded which). In nucleotide form, the sequence is TGTGCCACCAGCAGGTCACAGGGAACCTACGAGCAGTACTTC. Its translation is CATSRSQGTYEQYF.